This T cell receptor beta chain was retrieved from a study of CD8 T cells in Susac syndrome. The CDR3 totals 17 residues. V was cut by 7 bases and J by 0 bases, with 18 bases left in between. Germline CDR1 reads LNHDA; CDR2 reads SQIVND (reference sequence). With random hexamers, about 0.45 to 1 ug RNA was reverse transcribed. TCRdb independently ran MiXCR on the immunoSEQ multiplex PCR reads; one entry per CDR3 protein. The table shows approximately 120,000 distinct CDR3 sequences, with roughly 91% occurring only once. The chain combines TRBV19 with TRBJ2-2; the D is unclear. The clonotype was recovered from a human donor in good health. The sequencing sample was made of CD4+ T cells from PBMCs. Here the CDR3 reads CASTLDPGRANTGELFF. The DNA of the CDR3 is TGTGCCAGTACCCTCGATCCCGGACGGGCGAACACCGGGGAGCTGTTTTTT.